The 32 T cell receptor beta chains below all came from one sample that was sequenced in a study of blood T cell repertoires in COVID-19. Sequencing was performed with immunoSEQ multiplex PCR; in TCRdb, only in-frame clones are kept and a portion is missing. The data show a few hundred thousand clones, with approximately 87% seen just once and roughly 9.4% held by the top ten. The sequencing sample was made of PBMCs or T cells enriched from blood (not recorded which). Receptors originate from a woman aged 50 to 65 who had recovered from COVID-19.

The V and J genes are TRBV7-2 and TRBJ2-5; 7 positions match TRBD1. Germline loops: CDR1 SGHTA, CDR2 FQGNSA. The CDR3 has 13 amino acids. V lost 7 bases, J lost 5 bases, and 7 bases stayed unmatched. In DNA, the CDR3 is TGTGCCAGCACCCCTCGAGGGGGCGAGACCCAGTACTTC. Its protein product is CASTPRGGETQYF.

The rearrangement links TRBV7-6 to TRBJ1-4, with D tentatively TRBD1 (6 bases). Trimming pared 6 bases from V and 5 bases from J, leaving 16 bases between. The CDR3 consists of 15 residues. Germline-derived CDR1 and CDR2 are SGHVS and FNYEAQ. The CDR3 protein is CASSPLRGGNEKLFF. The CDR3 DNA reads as TGTGCCAGCAGTCCCCTGAGGGGGGGGAATGAAAAACTGTTTTTT.

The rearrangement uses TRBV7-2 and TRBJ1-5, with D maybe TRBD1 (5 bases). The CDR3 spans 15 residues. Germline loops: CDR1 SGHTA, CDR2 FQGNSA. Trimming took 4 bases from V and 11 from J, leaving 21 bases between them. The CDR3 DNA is TGTGCCAGCAGCTCAACCCTGGGGGGACCTCTGTCCCAGCATTTT. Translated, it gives CASSSTLGGPLSQHF.

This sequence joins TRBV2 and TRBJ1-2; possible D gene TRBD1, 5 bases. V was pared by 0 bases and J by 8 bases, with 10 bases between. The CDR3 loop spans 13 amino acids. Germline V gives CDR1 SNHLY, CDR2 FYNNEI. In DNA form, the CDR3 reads TGTGCCAGCAGTGAAGCTTACAGACAGGGCTACACCTTC. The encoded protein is CASSEAYRQGYTF. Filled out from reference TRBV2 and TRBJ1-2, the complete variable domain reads EPEVTQTPSHQVTQMGQEVILRCVPISNHLYFYWYRQILGQKVEFLVSFYNNEISEKSEIFDDQFSVERPDGSNFTLKIRSTKLEDSAMYFCASSEAYRQGYTFGSGTRLTVV.

In DNA, the CDR3 is TGTGCCAGCGAGGGTCTTCGGGAGGGCTACACCTTC. This translates into CASEGLREGYTF. This chain uses TRBV28 with TRBJ1-2, with unresolved D. CDR3 length equals 12 residues. Trimming pared 8 bases from V and 8 bases from J, leaving 15 bases between. Germline V lookup: CDR1 MDHEN, CDR2 SYDVKM.

As DNA, the CDR3 is TGTGCCAGCAGTAAGGAGAAATATAGCAATCAGCCCCAGCATTTT. Translating gives CASSKEKYSNQPQHF. The chain carries TRBV2 and TRBJ1-5; D is unresolved. Germline V gene lookup returns CDR1 SNHLY and CDR2 FYNNEI. This CDR3 has 15 residues. With 5 bases removed from V and 0 bases from J, the gap between germline ends came to 11 bases.

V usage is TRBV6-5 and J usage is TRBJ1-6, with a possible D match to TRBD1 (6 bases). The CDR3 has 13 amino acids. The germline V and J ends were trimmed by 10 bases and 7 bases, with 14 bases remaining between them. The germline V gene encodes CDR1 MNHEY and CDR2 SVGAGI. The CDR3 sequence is CAIGLTGNSPLHF. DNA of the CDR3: TGTGCCATCGGCCTTACAGGGAATTCACCCCTCCACTTT.

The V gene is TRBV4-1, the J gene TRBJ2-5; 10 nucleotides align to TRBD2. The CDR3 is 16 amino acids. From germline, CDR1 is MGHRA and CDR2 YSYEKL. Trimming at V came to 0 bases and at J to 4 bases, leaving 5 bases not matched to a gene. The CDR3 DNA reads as TGCGCCAGCAGCCAAGACGGTGTAGCGGGGGGAGAGACCCAGTACTTC. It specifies CASSQDGVAGGETQYF.

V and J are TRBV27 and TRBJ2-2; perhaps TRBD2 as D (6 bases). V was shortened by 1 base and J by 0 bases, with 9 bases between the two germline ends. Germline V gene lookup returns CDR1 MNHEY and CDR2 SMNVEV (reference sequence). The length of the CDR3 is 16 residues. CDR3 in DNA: TGTGCCAGCAGTTTATTTCCGGGAGCGAACACCGGGGAGCTGTTTTTT. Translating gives CASSLFPGANTGELFF.

CDR3 loop: CASSLGTGYGYTF. The CDR3 coding sequence is TGTGCCAGCAGCTTGGGGACAGGCTATGGCTACACCTTC. The genes are TRBV7-2 and TRBJ1-2; TRBD1 matches at 8 bases. Per germline, CDR1 SGHTA and CDR2 FQGNSA. V lost 3 bases to trimming and J lost 4 bases; unmatched junction nucleotides: 1. This CDR3 is built from 13 residues.

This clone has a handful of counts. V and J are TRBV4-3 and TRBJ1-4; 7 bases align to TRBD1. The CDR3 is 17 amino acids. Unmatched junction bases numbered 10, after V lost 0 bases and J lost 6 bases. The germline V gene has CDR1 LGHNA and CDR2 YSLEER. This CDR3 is CASSQDSATGWDEKLFF. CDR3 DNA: TGCGCCAGCAGCCAAGATTCCGCGACAGGGTGGGATGAAAAACTGTTTTTT.

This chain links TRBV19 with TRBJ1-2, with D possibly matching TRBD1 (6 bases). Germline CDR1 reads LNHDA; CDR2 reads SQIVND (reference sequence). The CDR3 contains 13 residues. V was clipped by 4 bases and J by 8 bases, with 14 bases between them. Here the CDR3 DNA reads TGTGCCAGTAGTAAAACAGGGCACAACGGCTACACCTTC. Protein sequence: CASSKTGHNGYTF. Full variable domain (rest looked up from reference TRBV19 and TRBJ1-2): DGGITQSPKYLFRKEGQNVTLSCEQNLNHDAMYWYRQDPGQGLRLIYYSQIVNDFQKGDIAEGYSVSREKKESFPLTVTSAQKNPTAFYLCASSKTGHNGYTFGSGTRLTVV.

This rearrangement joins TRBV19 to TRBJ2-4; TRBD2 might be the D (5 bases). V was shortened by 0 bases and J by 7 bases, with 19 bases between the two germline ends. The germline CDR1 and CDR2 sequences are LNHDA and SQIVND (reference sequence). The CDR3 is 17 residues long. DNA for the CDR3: TGTGCCAGTAGTATAGATCCTCGCCGCGGGTCAAGGAACATTCAGTACTTC. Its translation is CASSIDPRRGSRNIQYF. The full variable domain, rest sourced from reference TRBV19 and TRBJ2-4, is DGGITQSPKYLFRKEGQNVTLSCEQNLNHDAMYWYRQDPGQGLRLIYYSQIVNDFQKGDIAEGYSVSREKKESFPLTVTSAQKNPTAFYLCASSIDPRRGSRNIQYFGAGTRLSVL.

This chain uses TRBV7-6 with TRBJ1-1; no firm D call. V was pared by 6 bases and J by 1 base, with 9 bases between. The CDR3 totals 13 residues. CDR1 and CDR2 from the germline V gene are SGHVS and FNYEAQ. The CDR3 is CASSEQRNTEAFF. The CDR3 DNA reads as TGTGCCAGCAGTGAACAGAGGAACACTGAAGCTTTCTTT.

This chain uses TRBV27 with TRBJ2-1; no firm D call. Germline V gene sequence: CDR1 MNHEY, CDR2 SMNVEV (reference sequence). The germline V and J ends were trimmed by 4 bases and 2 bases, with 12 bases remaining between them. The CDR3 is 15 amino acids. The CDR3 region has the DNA TGTGCCAGCAGTTCGTCCGGGTTAACCTACAATGAGCAGTTCTTC. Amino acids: CASSSSGLTYNEQFF.

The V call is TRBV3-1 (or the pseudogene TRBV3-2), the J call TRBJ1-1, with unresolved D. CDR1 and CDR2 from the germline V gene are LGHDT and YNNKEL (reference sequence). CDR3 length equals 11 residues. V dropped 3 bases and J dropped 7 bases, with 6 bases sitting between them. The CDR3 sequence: CASSHAGEAFF. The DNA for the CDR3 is TGTGCCAGCAGCCATGCGGGTGAAGCTTTCTTT.

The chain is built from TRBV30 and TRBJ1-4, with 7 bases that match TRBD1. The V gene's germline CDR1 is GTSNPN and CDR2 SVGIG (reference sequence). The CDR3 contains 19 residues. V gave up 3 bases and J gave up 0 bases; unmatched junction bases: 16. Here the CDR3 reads CAWRHRGQLLSATNEKLFF. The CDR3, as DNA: TGTGCCTGGAGGCATCGGGGACAGTTGCTATCTGCAACTAATGAAAAACTGTTTTTT.

CDR3 DNA: TGTGCCATCAGTGAGTCTCCAGGACTGAGGAACACTGAAGCTTTCTTT. It translates to CAISESPGLRNTEAFF. The chain combines TRBV10-3 with TRBJ1-1; no firm D call. The germline CDR1 and CDR2 sequences are ENHRY and SYGVKD. The V and J ends lost 0 bases and 1 base respectively, with 12 bases between them. The CDR3 is 16 amino acids.

The CDR3 here is CASSQSSGGRDTQYF. Written as DNA, the CDR3 is TGTGCCAGCAGCCAATCTAGCGGGGGGAGGGATACGCAGTATTTT. This sequence joins TRBV3-1 (or the pseudogene TRBV3-2) and TRBJ2-3, with 11 bases lining up with TRBD2. V trimming: 2 bases; J trimming: 6 bases; junction bases outside the gene matches: 4. Per germline, CDR1 LGHDT and CDR2 YNNKEL (reference sequence). The CDR3 runs 15 residues.

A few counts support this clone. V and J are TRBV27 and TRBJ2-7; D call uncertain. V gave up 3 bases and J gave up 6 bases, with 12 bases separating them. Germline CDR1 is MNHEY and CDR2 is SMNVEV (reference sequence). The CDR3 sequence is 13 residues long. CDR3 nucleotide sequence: TGTGCCAGCAGTTTTGCGGTCTATGGCGAGCAGTACTTC. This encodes CASSFAVYGEQYF.

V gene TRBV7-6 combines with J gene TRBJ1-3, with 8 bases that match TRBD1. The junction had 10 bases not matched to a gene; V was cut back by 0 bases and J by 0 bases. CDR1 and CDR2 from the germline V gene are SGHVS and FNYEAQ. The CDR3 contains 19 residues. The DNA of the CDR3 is TGTGCCAGCAGCTTAGCGGGGCGGGGACAGGAGTTCTCTGGAAACACCATATATTTT. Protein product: CASSLAGRGQEFSGNTIYF.

In DNA, the CDR3 is TGTGCCAGCTCACCGACCCCTGGACAGGGGGCTCGGGCTTTCTTT. Amino acids: CASSPTPGQGARAFF. The rearrangement joins TRBV18 to TRBJ1-1, with 11 bases aligning to TRBD1. The CDR3 has 15 amino acids. From germline, CDR1 is KGHSH and CDR2 LQKENI. Trimming took 3 bases from V and 11 from J; bases not matched to a gene: 11.

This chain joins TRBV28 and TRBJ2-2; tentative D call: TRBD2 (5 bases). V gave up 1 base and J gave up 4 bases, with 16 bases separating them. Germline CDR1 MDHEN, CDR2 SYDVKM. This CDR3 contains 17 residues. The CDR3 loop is CASSLYSAVRPTGELFF. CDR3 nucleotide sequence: TGTGCCAGCAGTTTATACTCAGCGGTAAGACCCACCGGGGAGCTGTTTTTT.

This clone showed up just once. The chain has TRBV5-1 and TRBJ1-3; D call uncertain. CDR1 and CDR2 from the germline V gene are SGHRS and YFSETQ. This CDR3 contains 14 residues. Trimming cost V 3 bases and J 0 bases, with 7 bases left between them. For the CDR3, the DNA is TGCGCCAGCAGCTCAACATCCTCTGGAAACACCATATATTTT. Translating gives CASSSTSSGNTIYF.

This CDR3 reads CASSPGTGSGTGELFF. CDR3 sequence (DNA): TGTGCCAGCTCACCTGGGACAGGGAGTGGAACCGGGGAGCTGTTTTTT. The rearrangement links TRBV18 to TRBJ2-2, with TRBD1 matching over 9 bases. Germline assignment: CDR1 KGHSH and CDR2 LQKENI. The CDR3 runs to 16 residues. The V and J ends lost 3 bases and 5 bases, in that order; junction bases with no gene match: 7.

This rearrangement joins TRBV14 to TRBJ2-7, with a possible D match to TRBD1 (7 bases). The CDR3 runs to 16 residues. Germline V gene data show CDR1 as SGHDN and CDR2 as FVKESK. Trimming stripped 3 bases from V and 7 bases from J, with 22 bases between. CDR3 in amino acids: CASSHGGTDSFQEQYF. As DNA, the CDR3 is TGTGCCAGCAGCCACGGAGGGACAGACAGTTTTCAGGAGCAGTACTTC. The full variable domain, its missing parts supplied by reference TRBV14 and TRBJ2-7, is EAGVTQFPSHSVIEKGQTVTLRCDPISGHDNLYWYRRVMGKEIKFLLHFVKESKQDESGMPNNRFLAERTGGTYSTLKVQPAELEDSGVYFCASSHGGTDSFQEQYFGPGTRLTVT.

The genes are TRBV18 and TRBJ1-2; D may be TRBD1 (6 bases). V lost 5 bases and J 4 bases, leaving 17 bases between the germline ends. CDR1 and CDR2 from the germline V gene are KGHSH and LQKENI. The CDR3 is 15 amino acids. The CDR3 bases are TGTGCCAGCTCATCGAGATCGACAGGTTCCTATGGCTACACCTTC. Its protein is CASSSRSTGSYGYTF.

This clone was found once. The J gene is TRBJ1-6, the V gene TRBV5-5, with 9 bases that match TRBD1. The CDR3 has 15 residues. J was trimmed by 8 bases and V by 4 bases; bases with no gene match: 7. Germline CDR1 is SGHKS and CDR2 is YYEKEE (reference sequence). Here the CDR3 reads CASSTDRGAYSPLHF. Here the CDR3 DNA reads TGTGCCAGCAGCACGGACAGGGGAGCGTATTCACCCCTCCACTTT.

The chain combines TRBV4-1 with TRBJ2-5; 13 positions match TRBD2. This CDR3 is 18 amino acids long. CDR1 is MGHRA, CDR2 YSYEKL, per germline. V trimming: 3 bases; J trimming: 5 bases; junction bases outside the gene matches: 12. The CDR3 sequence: CASSHPPLGLAGEETQYF. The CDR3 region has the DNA TGCGCCAGCAGCCATCCCCCACTCGGACTAGCGGGGGAGGAGACCCAGTACTTC.

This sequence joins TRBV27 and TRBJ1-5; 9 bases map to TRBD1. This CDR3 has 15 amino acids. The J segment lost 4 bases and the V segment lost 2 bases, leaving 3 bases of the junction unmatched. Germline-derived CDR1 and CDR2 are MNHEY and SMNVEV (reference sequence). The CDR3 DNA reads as TGTGCCAGCAGTTTACGACAGGGGGTTAATCAGCCCCAGCATTTT. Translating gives CASSLRQGVNQPQHF.

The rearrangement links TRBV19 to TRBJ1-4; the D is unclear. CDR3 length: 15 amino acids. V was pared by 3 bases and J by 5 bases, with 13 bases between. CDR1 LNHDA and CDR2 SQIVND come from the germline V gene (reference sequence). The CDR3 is CASSIGGASNEKLFF. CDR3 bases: TGTGCCAGTAGTATTGGAGGAGCCTCAAATGAAAAACTGTTTTTT.

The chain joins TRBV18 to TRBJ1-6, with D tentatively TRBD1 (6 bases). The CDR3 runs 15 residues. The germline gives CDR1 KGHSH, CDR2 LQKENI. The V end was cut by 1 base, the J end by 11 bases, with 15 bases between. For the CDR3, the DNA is TGTGCCAGCTCACCACGGACAGAGACCCTTACACCCCTCCACTTT. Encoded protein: CASSPRTETLTPLHF. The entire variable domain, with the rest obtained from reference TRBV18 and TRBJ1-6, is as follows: NAGVMQNPRHLVRRRGQEARLRCSPMKGHSHVYWYRQLPEEGLKFMVYLQKENIIDESGMPKERFSAEFPKEGPSILRIQQVVRGDSAAYFCASSPRTETLTPLHFGNGTRLTVT.